The 11 T cell receptor beta chains in this list originate from one sample, sequenced in a study of cytomegalovirus exposure and HLA in healthy donors. Use of 60 Vbeta and 13 Jbeta primers characterized the PCR. Sequenced by immunoSEQ multiplex PCR; TCRdb stores in-frame clones only, minus some. Its clone listing holds approximately 58,000 clones. Specimen: PBMCs. These receptors all stem from a man aged 18 to 30 in good health and CMV-seropositive.

The chain is built from TRBV18 and TRBJ1-2, with 7 nucleotides matching TRBD1. Looked up from germline, CDR1 is KGHSH and CDR2 is LQKENI. The CDR3 is made up of 16 amino acids. V lost 3 bases and J lost 0; bases outside the gene matches: 7. The CDR3 loop is CASSPRDSLANYGYTF. The CDR3 DNA is TGTGCCAGCTCACCCCGGGACAGTCTAGCTAACTATGGCTACACCTTC.

The V and J genes are TRBV27 and TRBJ2-1; TRBD2 matches at 9 bases. The junction had 17 bases not matched to a gene; V was cut back by 5 bases and J by 9 bases. The CDR3 has 17 amino acids. The germline CDR1 and CDR2 sequences are MNHEY and SMNVEV (reference sequence). CDR3 bases: TGTGCCAGCAGTGAAGCCGAGGCGGGAGGGCCGAGGGGTGAGCAGTTCTTC. This encodes CASSEAEAGGPRGEQFF.

This chain connects TRBV27 to TRBJ1-1; 9 nucleotides match TRBD1. CDR1 and CDR2 (germline): MNHEY, SMNVEV (reference sequence). CDR3 length equals 16 residues. Trimming cost V 0 bases and J 5 bases; bases outside gene matches: 7. The CDR3 coding sequence is TGTGCCAGCAGTTTATCAAACAGGGGGCGTTGGACTGAAGCTTTCTTT. Residues: CASSLSNRGRWTEAFF.

J is TRBJ2-1 and V is TRBV6-1, with 10 bases matching TRBD2. Trimming took 6 bases from V and 8 from J; bases not matched to a gene: 7. The length of the CDR3 is 14 residues. Germline lookup yields CDR1 MNHNS and CDR2 SASEGT. The CDR3 DNA sequence: TGTGCCAGCAGCCCTAGCGGGAGAGGGTATGAGCAGTTCTTC. Translated, it gives CASSPSGRGYEQFF.

V and J are TRBV7-9 and TRBJ2-1; 11 bases are a match to TRBD2. V was clipped by 1 base and J by 2 bases; unmatched bases: 10. The CDR3 is made up of 19 amino acids. Germline CDR1 and CDR2: SEHNR and FQNEAQ (reference sequence). CDR3 nucleotide sequence: TGTGCCAGCAGCTTAGGTCGGAAAACTAGCGGGAGCCCCTACAATGAGCAGTTCTTC. Protein product: CASSLGRKTSGSPYNEQFF.

This sequence joins TRBV4-2 and TRBJ2-3, with TRBD1 identical over 8 bases. Germline V CDR1 and CDR2: LGHNA, YNFKEQ. With V trimmed by 4 bases and J by 0 bases, 3 bases remained unmatched. CDR3 length: 15 residues. The CDR3 here is CASSPGQESTDTQYF. The DNA of the CDR3 is TGTGCCAGCAGCCCGGGACAGGAGAGCACAGATACGCAGTATTTT.

The gene calls are TRBV19 and TRBJ2-7; 9 bases line up with TRBD1. The CDR3 covers 14 residues. V shed 3 bases and J 1 base; nucleotides not matched to a gene: 1. Germline values: CDR1 LNHDA, CDR2 SQIVND (reference sequence). The CDR3 loop is CASSIGTGSYEQYF. CDR3 coding DNA: TGTGCCAGTAGTATCGGGACAGGGTCCTACGAGCAGTACTTC. Looking up the rest from reference TRBV19 and TRBJ2-7 gives the full variable domain: DGGITQSPKYLFRKEGQNVTLSCEQNLNHDAMYWYRQDPGQGLRLIYYSQIVNDFQKGDIAEGYSVSREKKESFPLTVTSAQKNPTAFYLCASSIGTGSYEQYFGPGTRLTVT.

The chain uses TRBV5-4 and TRBJ2-5; 7 nucleotides agree with TRBD1. The J call may be wrong; the DNA end is better matched by TRBJ2-7. In germline, CDR1 is SGHNT, CDR2 YYREEE (reference sequence). The CDR3 has 13 residues. CDR3 DNA sequence: TGTGCCAGCAGCTTAGGGGGCACCTACGAGCAGTACTTC. It specifies CASSLGGTYEQYF.

The rearrangement uses TRBV21-1 and TRBJ1-1; the listed D gene, TRBD1, was not tested against the DNA. TRBV21-1 is marked as a pseudogene. CDR3 length: 16 residues. The CDR3 nucleotides are TGTGCCAGCAGCAAACGATACAGGGTTAGTGTCACTGAAGCTTTCTTT. Its protein is CASSKRYRVSVTEAFF.

This rearrangement joins TRBV6-1 to TRBJ1-5; D may be TRBD1 (6 bases). V gave up 7 bases and J gave up 3 bases, with 16 bases separating them. The germline gives CDR1 MNHNS, CDR2 SASEGT. The CDR3 contains 15 residues. The DNA of the CDR3 is TGTGCCAGCATTACAGGGCGGGTTACCAATCAGCCCCAGCATTTT. Amino acid sequence: CASITGRVTNQPQHF.

V gene TRBV4-2 combines with J gene TRBJ2-7; tentatively, D is TRBD2 (5 bases). CDR1 LGHNA and CDR2 YNFKEQ come from the germline V gene. This CDR3 spans 16 amino acids. Trimming pared 2 bases from V and 1 base from J, leaving 15 bases between. For the CDR3, the DNA is TGTGCCAGCAGCCAACTCGGACTCCTTGGATCCTACGAGCAGTACTTC. It translates to CASSQLGLLGSYEQYF.